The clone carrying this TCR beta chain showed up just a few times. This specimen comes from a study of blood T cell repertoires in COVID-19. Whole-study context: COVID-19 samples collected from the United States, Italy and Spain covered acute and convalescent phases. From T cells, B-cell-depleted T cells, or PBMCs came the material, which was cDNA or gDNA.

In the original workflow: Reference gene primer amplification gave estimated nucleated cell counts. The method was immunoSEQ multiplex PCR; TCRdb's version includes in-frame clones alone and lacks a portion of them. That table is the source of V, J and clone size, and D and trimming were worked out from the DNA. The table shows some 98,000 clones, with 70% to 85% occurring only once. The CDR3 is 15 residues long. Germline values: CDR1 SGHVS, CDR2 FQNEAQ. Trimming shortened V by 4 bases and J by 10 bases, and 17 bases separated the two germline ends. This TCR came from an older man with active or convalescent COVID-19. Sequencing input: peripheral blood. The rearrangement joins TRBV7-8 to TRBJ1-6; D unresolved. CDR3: CASSSTVRGNSPLHF. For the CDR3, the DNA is TGTGCCAGCAGCTCGACCGTCCGGGGTAACTCACCCCTCCACTTT.